This T cell receptor (beta chain) was sequenced during a study of blood T cell repertoires in COVID-19. CDR1 and CDR2 (germline): LNHDA, SQIVND (reference sequence). The CDR3 sequence is 13 residues long. The ends lost 5 bases at V and 5 bases at J; junction bases unmatched: 5. Some clones are missing from TCRdb's copy, which holds only in-frame ones; the method was immunoSEQ multiplex PCR. The repertoire holds nearly 250,000 clones, around 90% seen once, with 0.87% in the top ten. The sample taken for sequencing was PBMCs or T cells enriched from blood (not recorded which). This clonotype was obtained from a man in his fifties or sixties who had been exposed to COVID-19. The chain combines TRBV19 with TRBJ1-2; 7 bases map to TRBD1. CDR3 amino acids: CASSADRTYGYTF. CDR3 nucleotide sequence: TGTGCCAGTAGTGCGGACAGGACGTATGGCTACACCTTC.